The T cell receptor beta chain described here comes from a study of CD8+CD57+ T cells in acquired aplastic anemia. Looking at the study overall: Sorted CD4+ and CD8+ cell DNA averaged about 3.5 ug.

For CDR3 and TCR beta VDJ profiling, genomic DNA was the template used. TCRdb recomputed calls from the reads with MiXCR, one row per CDR3 protein. The table has 250,000 to 350,000 distinct CDR3 sequences, roughly three fifths seen once. Findings of the study overall: Patient and control CD8+ Simpson's diversity was not significantly different. Some 28 CD8+ CDR3 sequences occurred in both the patients and the controls.

Of note for this clonotype: The antigen remains undetermined.

Germline V gives CDR1 LGHNA, CDR2 YSLEER. The CDR3 has 15 amino acids. V lost 0 bases, J lost 0 bases, and 9 bases lay in between. V is TRBV4-3 and J is TRBJ2-7; no clear D gene. Sequencing was carried out using sorted CD4+, CD8+, or CD8+CD57+ T cells (not recorded which) from PBMCs. This receptor was identified in a human donor with severe aplastic anemia or a healthy control (not recorded which). CDR3 amino acids: CASSQDRTASYEQYF. The CDR3 DNA is TGCGCCAGCAGCCAAGATCGCACAGCCTCCTACGAGCAGTACTTC.